This T cell receptor beta chain was found in a study of T cells after yellow fever vaccination. Study context: It was SMART-Seq v4 Ultra Low Input that prepared the fractions with low cell numbers.

The study's findings and limits: There was a possibility that FACS-sorted repertoires contained abundant clonotypes contaminating from the bulk population. By day 5 rather than day 15, the secondary response had peaked, though it was weaker. Only a minor proportion of clonotypes was detected across both CD4 and CD8 compartments.

Regarding this clonotype: The antigen remains unidentified.

Each CDR3 protein is one row after TCRdb ran MiXCR on the 5' RACE reads. The repertoire holds a few hundred thousand distinct CDR3 sequences, with 3.6% as singletons. Per the germline V gene, CDR1 is SGHTA and CDR2 is FQGNSA. Losses at the gene ends were 3 bases for V and 6 bases for J; bases not matched to a gene: 9. This CDR3 has 15 amino acids. The sequenced sample was PBMCs, obtained on the day of the yellow fever booster vaccination. V and J are TRBV7-2 and TRBJ2-5; 8 nucleotides match TRBD2. The sequence came from a man aged 18 to 30 who received the YFV17D yellow fever vaccine. CDR3 in DNA: TGTGCCAGCAGCTTTTCGCGGGAGGCTCTGCAGACCCAGTACTTC. This sequence encodes CASSFSREALQTQYF.